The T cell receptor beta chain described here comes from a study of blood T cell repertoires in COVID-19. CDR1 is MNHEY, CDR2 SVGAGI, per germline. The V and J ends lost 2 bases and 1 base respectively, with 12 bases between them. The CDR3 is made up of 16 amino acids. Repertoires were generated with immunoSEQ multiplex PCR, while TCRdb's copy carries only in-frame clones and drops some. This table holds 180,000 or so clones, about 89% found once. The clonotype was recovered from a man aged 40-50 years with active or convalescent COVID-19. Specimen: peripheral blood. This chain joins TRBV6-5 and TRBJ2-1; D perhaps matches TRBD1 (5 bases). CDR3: CASSYGTGSSYNEQFF. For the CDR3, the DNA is TGTGCCAGCAGTTACGGTACAGGTTCATCCTACAATGAGCAGTTCTTC.